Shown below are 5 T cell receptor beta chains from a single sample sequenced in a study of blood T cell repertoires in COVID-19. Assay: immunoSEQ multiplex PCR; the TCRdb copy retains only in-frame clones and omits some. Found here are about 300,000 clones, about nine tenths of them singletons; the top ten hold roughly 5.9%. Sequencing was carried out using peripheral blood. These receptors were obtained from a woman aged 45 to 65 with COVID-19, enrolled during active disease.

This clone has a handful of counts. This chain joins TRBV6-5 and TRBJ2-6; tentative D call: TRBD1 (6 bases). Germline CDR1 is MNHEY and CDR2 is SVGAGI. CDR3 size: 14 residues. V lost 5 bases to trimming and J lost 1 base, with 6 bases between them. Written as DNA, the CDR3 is TGTGCCAGCAGTACAGGGTCTGGGGCCAACGTCCTGACTTTC. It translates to CASSTGSGANVLTF.

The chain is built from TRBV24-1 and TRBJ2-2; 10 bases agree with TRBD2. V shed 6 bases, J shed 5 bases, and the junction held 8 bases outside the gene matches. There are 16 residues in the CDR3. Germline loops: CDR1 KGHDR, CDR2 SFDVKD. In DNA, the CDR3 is TGTGCCACCAGTAACAGGGGACTAGCGAGGACCGGGGAGCTGTTTTTT. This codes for CATSNRGLARTGELFF.

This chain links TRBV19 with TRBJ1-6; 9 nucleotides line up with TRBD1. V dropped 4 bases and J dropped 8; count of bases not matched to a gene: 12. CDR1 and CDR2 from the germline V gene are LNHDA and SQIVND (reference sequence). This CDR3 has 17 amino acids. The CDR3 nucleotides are TGTGCCAGTAGTAGACTTGGGACGACAGGGGGGGATTCACCCCTCCACTTT. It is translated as CASSRLGTTGGDSPLHF.

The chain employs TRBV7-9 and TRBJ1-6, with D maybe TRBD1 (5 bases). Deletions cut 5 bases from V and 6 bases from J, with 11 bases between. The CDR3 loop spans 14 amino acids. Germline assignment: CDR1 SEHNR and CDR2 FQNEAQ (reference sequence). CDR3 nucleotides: TGTGCCAGCAGCGTCGACAGTCCTAATTCACCCCTCCACTTT. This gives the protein CASSVDSPNSPLHF.

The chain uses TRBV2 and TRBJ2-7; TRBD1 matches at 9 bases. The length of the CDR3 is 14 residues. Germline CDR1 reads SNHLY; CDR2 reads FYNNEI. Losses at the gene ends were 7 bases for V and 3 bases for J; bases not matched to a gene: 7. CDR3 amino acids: CASTSGTGNYEQYF. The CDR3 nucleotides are TGTGCCAGCACCTCAGGGACAGGGAACTACGAGCAGTACTTC.